This T cell receptor (beta chain) was documented in a study of T cells in Graves' hyperthyroidism and ophthalmopathy. Overall study findings and caveats: Ophthalmopathy was told apart from stable hyperthyroidism by a 13 V-J model.

Comments on this clonotype: Its target is not known.

Participants, patients aged 18 to 65, had newly diagnosed hyperthyroidism with a duration under 2 months. Exclusions: uncontrolled infection, other autoimmune disease, pregnancy, lactation. On the basis of clinical symptoms, serum thyroxine and TRAb, thyroid ultrasound and orbital computed tomography, diagnoses were made. With 2 bases clipped from V and 7 bases from J, the junction kept 8 bases outside the gene matches. The CDR3 extends over 16 amino acids. CDR1 and CDR2 from the germline V gene are SGDLS and YYNGEE. The source material, RNA transcripts, was used to amplify TCR beta CDR3 regions. When the TCR CDR3 underwent first-round RT-PCR, the HTBI primer set was used. TCRdb fed the multiplex PCR reads into MiXCR, producing one record per CDR3 protein. The sample lists roughly 700,000 distinct CDR3 sequences; roughly a third were seen once.

This chain links TRBV9 with TRBJ2-2; 10 bases align to TRBD2. Input material: blood. The sequence derives from a woman aged 40 to 50 with Graves' hyperthyroidism. CDR3 nucleotide sequence: TGTGCCAGCAGCGTTAGTCTAGCGGGAGATTACGGGGAGCTGTTTTTT. It codes for CASSVSLAGDYGELFF.